One sample yielded the 21 T cell receptor beta chains listed below, sequenced in a study of identical twins. TCRdb re-analysed the 5' RACE reads in MiXCR, keeping a single row per CDR3 protein. The sample holds hundreds of thousands of distinct CDR3 sequences, roughly 18% seen once. These data were also reused for a study on T cells expressing NK-cell markers.

Material: PBMCs. These receptors were collected from a young woman in good health.

The chain is built from TRBV12-3 or TRBV12-4 and TRBJ2-7, with D tentatively TRBD2 (6 bases). This CDR3 is built from 13 residues. The germline V and J ends were trimmed by 4 bases and 1 base, with 8 bases remaining between them. The CDR3: CASSWGDSYEQYF. DNA for the CDR3: TGTGCCAGCAGTTGGGGGGATTCCTACGAGCAGTACTTC.

The chain links TRBV6-5 to TRBJ1-1, with D maybe TRBD1 (5 bases). The V end was cut by 11 bases, the J end by 7 bases, with 14 bases between. The CDR3 sequence is 11 residues long. CDR1 and CDR2 (germline): MNHEY, SVGAGI. CDR3: CASHRDREAFF. In DNA form, the CDR3 reads TGTGCCTCCCACCGGGACCGTGAAGCTTTCTTT.

This clonotype came up a few times. The V gene is TRBV20-1, the J gene TRBJ2-3, with TRBD2 matching over 13 bases. Germline CDR1 and CDR2: DFQATT and SNEGSKA (reference sequence). This CDR3 has 15 residues. J was trimmed by 2 bases and V by 6 bases; bases with no gene match: 5. The CDR3 coding sequence is TGCAGTGCCAAACTAGCGGGGGGGAACACAGATACGCAGTATTTT. Translating gives CSAKLAGGNTDTQYF.

V and J are TRBV4-3 and TRBJ2-1; 8 bases fit TRBD2. The CDR3 is made up of 16 amino acids. Germline loops: CDR1 LGHNA, CDR2 YSLEER. J gave up 5 bases and V 0 bases, and 6 bases lay outside the gene matches. The CDR3: CASSQESGRRNNEQFF. DNA for the CDR3: TGCGCCAGCAGCCAAGAAAGCGGGAGAAGGAACAATGAGCAGTTCTTC.

The gene calls are TRBV1 and TRBJ2-7; the table's TRBD2 call for D was not verified on the DNA. TRBV1 is a pseudogene segment. The CDR3 sequence is 15 residues long. The CDR3 protein is CTSSAHSGRYGEQYF. The CDR3 DNA reads as TGCACCAGCAGCGCCCATAGCGGGAGATATGGTGAGCAGTACTTC.

This clonotype was seen a handful of times. The rearrangement uses TRBV12-5 and TRBJ2-6, with D uncertain. Trimming shortened V by 5 bases and J by 2 bases, and 10 bases separated the two germline ends. Germline-derived CDR1 and CDR2 are LGHNT and FRNRAP. This CDR3 spans 15 amino acids. Here the CDR3 DNA reads TGTGCTAGTGGTATCCAACAGACTGGGGCCAACGTCCTGACTTTC. This encodes CASGIQQTGANVLTF.

The chain carries TRBV15 and TRBJ2-7; D possibly matches TRBD1 or TRBD2 (5 bases each). Germline CDR1 LNHNV, CDR2 YYDKDF (reference sequence). CDR3 length: 16 residues. V lost 5 bases, J lost 2 bases, and 19 bases lay in between. The DNA of the CDR3 is TGTGCCACCAGCCTTACACCGGGGCAGGGAGCCTACGAGCAGTACTTC. It codes for CATSLTPGQGAYEQYF.

This clonotype has just a few counts. The chain employs TRBV20-1 and TRBJ2-1, with TRBD1 matching over 8 bases. CDR1 is DFQATT, CDR2 SNEGSKA, per germline (reference sequence). There are 15 residues in the CDR3. V was clipped by 3 bases and J by 4 bases; unmatched bases: 8. CDR3 DNA: TGCAGTGCTAGTCCCGTGGACAGGGTTTACAATGAGCAGTTCTTC. Protein sequence: CSASPVDRVYNEQFF.

In this sample, this clonotype turned up a few times. The rearrangement links TRBV6-5 to TRBJ2-1; 9 nucleotides align to TRBD2. Trimming removed 1 base from V and 2 bases from J; junction bases left unmatched: 3. The CDR3 runs to 16 residues. Germline-derived CDR1 and CDR2 are MNHEY and SVGAGI. DNA for the CDR3: TGTGCCAGCAGTTACTTGCGGGGGGGGGCCTACAATGAGCAGTTCTTC. As protein: CASSYLRGGAYNEQFF.

This clonotype appeared a few times. The rearrangement joins TRBV20-1 to TRBJ1-6; D is possibly TRBD1 (5 bases). This CDR3 comprises 13 residues. Germline V gives CDR1 DFQATT, CDR2 SNEGSKA (reference sequence). Trimming pared 3 bases from V and 6 bases from J, leaving 9 bases between. CDR3 nucleotides: TGCAGTGCTAGGAAGACAGCTAATTCACCCCTCCACTTT. It specifies CSARKTANSPLHF.

This clonotype was detected a few times. This chain uses TRBV5-1 with TRBJ2-2; D not certain. The V gene lost 2 bases and the J gene lost 6 bases, with 11 bases spanning the gap. Germline assignment: CDR1 SGHRS and CDR2 YFSETQ. The CDR3 consists of 14 residues. The DNA for the CDR3 is TGCGCCAGCAGCTTAGGCCTAAACTCCGGGGAGCTGTTTTTT. Protein: CASSLGLNSGELFF. The full variable domain, rest sourced from reference TRBV5-1 and TRBJ2-2, is KAGVTQTPRYLIKTRGQQVTLSCSPISGHRSVSWYQQTPGQGLQFLFEYFSETQRNKGNFPGRFSGRQFSNSRSEMNVSTLELGDSALYLCASSLGLNSGELFFGEGSRLTVL.

The V gene is TRBV7-2, the J gene TRBJ2-7, with D hard to call. Germline assignment: CDR1 SGHTA and CDR2 FQGNSA. The V gene lost 7 bases and the J gene lost 2 bases, with 12 bases spanning the gap. This CDR3 region has 13 residues. In DNA form, the CDR3 reads TGTGCCAGCACCTCTAGAGACACCTACGAGCAGTACTTC. This codes for CASTSRDTYEQYF.

This clonotype turned up a few times. The V and J genes are TRBV3-1 and TRBJ2-2; 8 nucleotides line up with TRBD1. CDR1 and CDR2 (germline): LGHDT, YNNKEL (reference sequence). The ends lost 0 bases at V and 7 bases at J; junction bases unmatched: 4. The CDR3 extends over 15 amino acids. The CDR3 DNA sequence: TGTGCCAGCAGCCAAGAGGACAGGGTGAACGGGGAGCTGTTTTTT. It encodes CASSQEDRVNGELFF.

Only a few counts were recorded for this clonotype. This sequence joins TRBV7-2 and TRBJ2-1; 7 bases line up with TRBD2. CDR1 and CDR2 from the germline V gene are SGHTA and FQGNSA. The CDR3 runs 15 residues. The J segment lost 7 bases and the V segment lost 1 base, leaving 7 bases of the junction unmatched. CDR3 nucleotide sequence: TGTGCCAGCAGCTTAGGAAGAGCGGGAAAGAATGAGCAGTTCTTC. Encoded protein: CASSLGRAGKNEQFF. Full variable domain (remainder filled in from reference TRBV7-2 and TRBJ2-1): GAGVSQSPSNKVTEKGKDVELRCDPISGHTALYWYRQSLGQGLEFLIYFQGNSAPDKSGLPSDRFSAERTGGSVSTLTIQRTQQEDSAVYLCASSLGRAGKNEQFFGPGTRLTVL.

V gene TRBV6-1 combines with J gene TRBJ2-1, with 13 nucleotides matching TRBD2. The CDR3 spans 15 residues. The V segment lost 5 bases and the J segment 5 bases; nucleotides outside the gene matches: 3. Germline CDR1 is MNHNS and CDR2 is SASEGT. In nucleotides, the CDR3 is TGTGCCAGCAGTCGAGGGACTAGCGGGGACAATGAGCAGTTCTTC. It translates to CASSRGTSGDNEQFF.

The chain recombines TRBV6-5 with TRBJ2-3; D gene uncertain. The CDR3 runs to 14 residues. Germline CDR1 is MNHEY and CDR2 is SVGAGI. V was pared by 7 bases and J by 4 bases, with 15 bases between. This chain's CDR3 is CASIKGRSPDTQYF. Here the CDR3 DNA reads TGTGCCAGCATTAAAGGCCGGTCCCCAGATACGCAGTATTTT.

This rearrangement joins TRBV7-8 to TRBJ2-2; tentative D call: TRBD2 (6 bases). The CDR3 has 16 residues. V lost 2 bases and J lost 5, with 15 bases in between. CDR1 is SGHVS, CDR2 FQNEAQ, per germline. CDR3 DNA: TGTGCCAGCAGCTTACTAGGGACTTTGGGGACCGGGGAGCTGTTTTTT. Translated: CASSLLGTLGTGELFF.

The V call is TRBV29-1, the J call TRBJ1-1; weak D call: TRBD1 (5 bases). The CDR3 covers 12 residues. Germline V gene data show CDR1 as SQVTM and CDR2 as ANQGSEA. V shed 4 bases and J shed 8 bases, with 14 bases lying between them. The CDR3 DNA follows: TGCAGCGTTGTTCGAGGGCAGGGAGAAGCTTTCTTT. It specifies CSVVRGQGEAFF.

The chain combines TRBV7-9 with TRBJ2-7; D may correspond to TRBD1 or TRBD2 (5 bases each). The CDR3 sequence is 15 residues long. The V gene's germline CDR1 is SEHNR and CDR2 FQNEAQ (reference sequence). V dropped 1 base and J dropped 6 bases, with 16 bases sitting between them. CDR3 DNA: TGTGCCAGCAGCTTAGATGGGACCAGGTCGCGCGAGCAGTACTTC. As protein: CASSLDGTRSREQYF.

The chain uses TRBV6-1 and TRBJ2-1; D ambiguous. Trimming cost V 7 bases and J 4 bases, with 17 bases left between them. The CDR3 length is 15 residues. CDR1 and CDR2 (germline): MNHNS, SASEGT. CDR3: CASTRVWSGYNEQFF. The CDR3 DNA follows: TGTGCCAGCACCCGTGTTTGGAGTGGATACAATGAGCAGTTCTTC.

In this sample, this clonotype turned up a few times. The gene calls are TRBV9 and TRBJ2-7; TRBD2 agrees at 10 bases. V lost 3 bases to trimming and J lost 3 bases; unmatched junction nucleotides: 6. The CDR3 is 15 amino acids. Germline loops: CDR1 SGDLS, CDR2 YYNGEE. The DNA of the CDR3 is TGTGCCAGCAGCGCCATGGGGACTAGCGACTACGAGCAGTACTTC. As protein: CASSAMGTSDYEQYF.